These 32 T cell receptor beta chains share one sample of origin, sequenced in a study of T cell changes during pregnancy in multiple sclerosis. Produced via immunoSEQ multiplex PCR; TCRdb's table is partial and in-frame only. This table has approximately 110,000 clones, 92% appearing once. The specimen comprised peripheral blood, sampled in the third trimester of pregnancy. The origin of the receptors is a female donor with multiple sclerosis, enrolled in a pregnancy study.

The chain links TRBV28 to TRBJ2-7, with 9 nucleotides matching TRBD2. J was trimmed by 5 bases and V by 3 bases; bases with no gene match: 8. Germline V gene sequence: CDR1 MDHEN, CDR2 SYDVKM. This CDR3 has 15 residues. This chain's CDR3 is CASSLNSGRVNEQYF. DNA for the CDR3: TGTGCCAGCAGTTTGAATAGCGGGAGAGTCAACGAGCAGTACTTC.

The chain combines TRBV19 with TRBJ2-7; 9 bases are a match to TRBD2. The germline CDR1 and CDR2 sequences are LNHDA and SQIVND (reference sequence). The CDR3 covers 12 residues. V was clipped by 7 bases and J by 5 bases; unmatched bases: 3. The CDR3 protein is CASTGLANEQYF. The CDR3 DNA follows: TGTGCCAGTACCGGACTAGCGAACGAGCAGTACTTC.

The CDR3 region is CASRQTGYNEQFF. CDR3 nucleotide sequence: TGTGCCAGCAGACAGACAGGGTACAATGAGCAGTTCTTC. This chain uses TRBV6-8 with TRBJ2-1; 7 bases agree with TRBD1. V lost 6 bases to trimming and J lost 4 bases; unmatched junction nucleotides: 3. CDR1 MNHGY and CDR2 SAAAGT come from the germline V gene. The CDR3 length is 13 residues.

The chain combines TRBV2 with TRBJ2-3; 11 bases align to TRBD1. Germline V gives CDR1 SNHLY, CDR2 FYNNEI. This CDR3 comprises 15 residues. V shed 4 bases and J 6 bases; nucleotides not matched to a gene: 6. In DNA form, the CDR3 reads TGTGCCAGCAGTGCCGGACAGGGGGCATTCGATACGCAGTATTTT. Translated: CASSAGQGAFDTQYF.

The chain uses TRBV4-2 and TRBJ2-1; 14 nucleotides match TRBD2. CDR1 is LGHNA, CDR2 YNFKEQ, per germline. CDR3 length equals 18 residues. V was clipped by 3 bases and J by 8 bases; unmatched bases: 12. CDR3 coding DNA: TGTGCCAGCAGCCACTTGGGACTAGCGGGAGTCGGTGGCCATGAGCAGTTCTTC. Its protein product is CASSHLGLAGVGGHEQFF.

This clone appeared a few times. This sequence joins TRBV28 and TRBJ1-4; D call uncertain. The CDR3 sequence is 14 residues long. CDR1 is MDHEN, CDR2 SYDVKM, per germline. V was pared by 0 bases and J by 4 bases, with 6 bases between. CDR3: CASSLWGSNEKLFF. DNA for the CDR3: TGTGCCAGCAGTTTATGGGGGAGTAATGAAAAACTGTTTTTT.

This clone was counted between two and nine times. The chain has TRBV30 and TRBJ1-1; 7 bases are a match to TRBD1. The CDR3 has 13 residues. Trimming removed 2 bases from V and 1 base from J; junction bases left unmatched: 1. Germline V CDR1 and CDR2: GTSNPN, SVGIG (reference sequence). CDR3 in amino acids: CAWSQGGNTEAFF. CDR3 DNA sequence: TGTGCCTGGAGTCAGGGGGGGAACACTGAAGCTTTCTTT.

The genes are TRBV16 and TRBJ1-2; 7 nucleotides match TRBD1. The CDR3 has 13 residues. Germline CDR1 is KGHSY and CDR2 is FQNENV. V lost 5 bases, J lost 5 bases, and 5 bases stayed unmatched. For the CDR3, the DNA is TGTGCCAGCAGCGGCGGGACAGCGTATGGCTACACCTTC. Its protein is CASSGGTAYGYTF.

V usage is TRBV6-5 and J usage is TRBJ2-7; 11 nucleotides align to TRBD2. Trimming took 6 bases from V and 7 from J; bases not matched to a gene: 11. The V gene's germline CDR1 is MNHEY and CDR2 SVGAGI. The CDR3 contains 15 residues. The CDR3, as DNA: TGTGCCAGCAGCTTGACTAGCGGGGTGCCGGGGGAGCAGTACTTC. As protein: CASSLTSGVPGEQYF.

The V gene is TRBV30, the J gene TRBJ1-1, with D perhaps matching TRBD1 (5 bases). V was clipped by 0 bases and J by 3 bases, with 8 bases between them. Germline CDR1 and CDR2: GTSNPN and SVGIG (reference sequence). The CDR3 has 13 amino acids. CDR3 bases: TGTGCCTGGAGTGTTTCGGGGGACACTGAAGCTTTCTTT. Translating it yields CAWSVSGDTEAFF.

The V and J genes are TRBV14 and TRBJ1-6; 9 bases are shared with TRBD1. The CDR3 loop spans 14 amino acids. With 3 bases clipped from V and 10 bases from J, the junction kept 4 bases outside the gene matches. Per germline, CDR1 SGHDN and CDR2 FVKESK. The CDR3 loop reads CASSQDRGESPLHF. The DNA for the CDR3 is TGTGCCAGCAGCCAGGACAGGGGTGAGTCACCCCTCCACTTT.

The chain couples TRBV7-2 to TRBJ2-2; 14 nucleotides line up with TRBD2. The CDR3 is made up of 18 amino acids. V trimming: 6 bases; J trimming: 6 bases; junction bases outside the gene matches: 12. In germline, CDR1 is SGHTA, CDR2 FQGNSA. For the CDR3, the DNA is TGTGCCAGCAGTCCAGACCCGGGACTAGCGGGAGTTCCCGGGGAGCTGTTTTTT. It translates to CASSPDPGLAGVPGELFF.

The rearrangement links TRBV10-3 to TRBJ1-2; 9 bases agree with TRBD1. The V segment lost 7 bases and the J segment 3 bases; nucleotides outside the gene matches: 6. Germline values: CDR1 ENHRY, CDR2 SYGVKD. The CDR3 runs to 14 residues. CDR3 DNA: TGTGCCATCACCCCGGGACAGGGTGACTATGGCTACACCTTC. Its translation: CAITPGQGDYGYTF.

The chain employs TRBV27 and TRBJ2-7; D is possibly TRBD1 (5 bases). Germline CDR1 MNHEY, CDR2 SMNVEV (reference sequence). V lost 5 bases to trimming and J lost 0 bases, with 23 bases between them. The CDR3 has 18 amino acids. The CDR3 loop is CASSTQRSTVLSSYEQYF. CDR3 DNA: TGTGCCAGCAGTACTCAAAGATCGACAGTATTAAGCTCCTACGAGCAGTACTTC.

The chain has TRBV19 and TRBJ1-2; no definite D call. Germline V CDR1 and CDR2: LNHDA, SQIVND (reference sequence). This CDR3 is built from 12 residues. The V end was cut by 8 bases, the J end by 5 bases, with 12 bases between. The CDR3 loop is CASFSTRYGYTF. The DNA for the CDR3 is TGTGCCAGTTTTTCGACTCGTTATGGCTACACCTTC. The full variable domain, rest sourced from reference TRBV19 and TRBJ1-2, is DGGITQSPKYLFRKEGQNVTLSCEQNLNHDAMYWYRQDPGQGLRLIYYSQIVNDFQKGDIAEGYSVSREKKESFPLTVTSAQKNPTAFYLCASFSTRYGYTFGSGTRLTVV.

The rearrangement joins TRBV6-1 to TRBJ1-1; D not certain. This CDR3 is 14 amino acids long. The V gene's germline CDR1 is MNHNS and CDR2 SASEGT. Trimming removed 4 bases from V and 1 base from J, with 10 bases in between. In nucleotides, the CDR3 is TGTGCCAGCAGTGTATCAGTATCGAACACTGAAGCTTTCTTT. This gives the protein CASSVSVSNTEAFF.

The chain combines TRBV6-6 with TRBJ2-3, with D possibly being TRBD1 (5 bases). This CDR3 is 12 amino acids long. Trimming left V 5 bases short and J 4 bases short, with 7 bases between. Germline V gene sequence: CDR1 MNHNY, CDR2 SVGAGI (reference sequence). The CDR3 is CASSRGSDTQYF. The DNA of the CDR3 is TGTGCCAGCAGTAGGGGTTCAGATACGCAGTATTTT.

The chain carries TRBV5-1 and TRBJ2-2; 7 bases match TRBD1. CDR3 length equals 16 residues. With 4 bases clipped from V and 0 bases from J, the junction kept 6 bases outside the gene matches. Germline loops: CDR1 SGHRS, CDR2 YFSETQ. CDR3 protein: CASSNAQGANTGELFF. The CDR3 bases are TGCGCCAGCAGCAACGCTCAGGGGGCGAACACCGGGGAGCTGTTTTTT.

This chain connects TRBV2 to TRBJ1-4; a possible D gene is TRBD1 (6 bases). Looked up from germline, CDR1 is SNHLY and CDR2 is FYNNEI. V was pared by 4 bases and J by 7 bases, with 10 bases between. CDR3 size: 13 residues. CDR3 in amino acids: CASSGGGSEKLFF. The CDR3 DNA reads as TGTGCCAGCAGTGGAGGGGGTAGTGAAAAACTGTTTTTT.

The V gene is TRBV7-3, the J gene TRBJ2-3, with a weak D call TRBD2 (6 bases). The CDR3 runs 15 residues. Germline CDR1 is SGHTA and CDR2 is FQGTGA. V lost 5 bases and J lost 1, with 13 bases in between. In DNA, the CDR3 is TGTGCCAGCAGCACGTCTAGCGCTCGCACAGATACGCAGTATTTT. Translation gives CASSTSSARTDTQYF.

V usage is TRBV19 and J usage is TRBJ1-1; D gene ambiguous. The CDR3 sequence is 13 residues long. Trimming removed 10 bases from V and 1 base from J, with 13 bases in between. Germline V lookup: CDR1 LNHDA, CDR2 SQIVND (reference sequence). CDR3 bases: TGTGCCACCCTTAGGGCGGGGAACACTGAAGCTTTCTTT. Its protein product is CATLRAGNTEAFF.

The chain carries TRBV5-4 and TRBJ1-2; D is unresolved. Germline CDR1 SGHNT, CDR2 YYREEE (reference sequence). V was pared by 4 bases and J by 6 bases, with 13 bases between. The CDR3 extends over 13 amino acids. This CDR3 reads CASSPQEVDGYTF. As DNA, the CDR3 is TGTGCCAGCAGCCCCCAGGAAGTGGATGGCTACACCTTC. The full variable domain, rest sourced from reference TRBV5-4 and TRBJ1-2, is ETGVTQSPTHLIKTRGQQVTLRCSSQSGHNTVSWYQQALGQGPQFIFQYYREEENGRGNFPPRFSGLQFPNYSSELNVNALELDDSALYLCASSPQEVDGYTFGSGTRLTVV.

This clone was observed a single time. CDR3 sequence: CASSALAGYGYTF. Here the CDR3 DNA reads TGTGCCAGCAGCGCCTTAGCTGGATATGGCTACACCTTC. This chain uses TRBV9 with TRBJ1-2; D is unclear. The CDR3 runs to 13 residues. Trimming removed 3 bases from V and 5 bases from J, with 11 bases in between. Germline V lookup: CDR1 SGDLS, CDR2 YYNGEE.

The chain combines TRBV30 with TRBJ1-3; a weak D match, TRBD1 (5 bases). The CDR3 covers 13 residues. Trimming left V 3 bases short and J 4 bases short, with 10 bases between. Germline V gene lookup returns CDR1 GTSNPN and CDR2 SVGIG (reference sequence). CDR3 residues: CAWRGGAGNTIYF. The DNA for the CDR3 is TGTGCCTGGAGGGGAGGGGCAGGAAACACCATATATTTT.

The chain joins TRBV6-6 to TRBJ2-3; 8 nucleotides line up with TRBD2. CDR1 and CDR2 from the germline V gene are MNHNY and SVGAGI (reference sequence). The V and J ends lost 2 bases and 5 bases, in that order; junction bases with no gene match: 3. The CDR3 consists of 14 residues. The CDR3 region has the DNA TGTGCCAGCAGTTACCGACTAGCGATAGATACGCAGTATTTT. It specifies CASSYRLAIDTQYF.

The V and J genes are TRBV2 and TRBJ1-4; TRBD1 is a possible D gene (5 bases). Trimming stripped 7 bases from V and 5 bases from J, with 11 bases between. Germline-derived CDR1 and CDR2 are SNHLY and FYNNEI. The CDR3 sequence is 13 residues long. The CDR3 DNA sequence: TGTGCCAGCAATTTCAGGGTAAATGAAAAACTGTTTTTT. Protein sequence: CASNFRVNEKLFF.

This rearrangement joins TRBV7-2 to TRBJ2-2, with TRBD2 matching over 11 bases. The CDR3 loop spans 17 amino acids. CDR1 and CDR2 (germline): SGHTA, FQGNSA. Germline trimming cut 1 base from V and 8 bases from J; bases unmatched to any gene: 9. Written as DNA, the CDR3 is TGTGCCAGCAGCTTAGAGAGGGTACTAGCGGGAGAAGGGGAGCTGTTTTTT. It specifies CASSLERVLAGEGELFF.

The chain uses TRBV6-6 and TRBJ1-2; no definite D call. Trimming removed 7 bases at V and 8 bases at J, with 11 bases between. Germline V lookup: CDR1 MNHNY, CDR2 SVGAGI (reference sequence). CDR3 length: 11 residues. CDR3 DNA: TGTGCCAGCATGGGCTCATTGGGCTACACCTTC. Amino acids: CASMGSLGYTF.

This chain links TRBV5-4 with TRBJ1-1; the D gene is possibly TRBD1 (5 bases). CDR3 length equals 15 residues. With 0 bases removed from V and 0 bases from J, the gap between germline ends came to 9 bases. Germline V lookup: CDR1 SGHNT, CDR2 YYREEE (reference sequence). CDR3 residues: CASSLAQGMNTEAFF. The CDR3 nucleotides are TGTGCCAGCAGCTTGGCCCAGGGAATGAACACTGAAGCTTTCTTT.

The chain uses TRBV10-3 and TRBJ2-7; 10 nucleotides align to TRBD1. The J segment lost 2 bases and the V segment lost 11 bases, leaving 6 bases of the junction unmatched. The CDR3 extends over 13 amino acids. Germline lookup yields CDR1 ENHRY and CDR2 SYGVKD. CDR3 residues: CASRTGGTYEQYF. Written as DNA, the CDR3 is TGTGCCTCAAGGACAGGGGGAACCTACGAGCAGTACTTC.

The V gene is TRBV11-2, the J gene TRBJ1-1, with D perhaps matching TRBD1 (5 bases). Deletions cut 5 bases from V and 4 bases from J, with 11 bases between. The germline V gene has CDR1 SGHAT and CDR2 FQNNGV. The CDR3 extends over 13 amino acids. The CDR3 bases are TGTGCCAGCAGCGCTCAGGGAAGCACTGAAGCTTTCTTT. Its protein is CASSAQGSTEAFF.

This CDR3 is CASSAGQALGSYEQYF. In nucleotides, the CDR3 is TGTGCCAGTAGTGCAGGACAGGCTCTGGGCTCCTACGAGCAGTACTTC. The chain carries TRBV19 and TRBJ2-7; 7 positions agree with TRBD1. The length of the CDR3 is 16 residues. Germline CDR1 and CDR2: LNHDA and SQIVND (reference sequence). The ends lost 5 bases at V and 0 bases at J; junction bases unmatched: 10.